The T cell receptor beta chain described here comes from a study of blood T cells in healthy people across ages. The J segment lost 5 bases and the V segment lost 3 bases, leaving 9 bases of the junction unmatched. The CDR3 sequence is 15 residues long. Germline CDR1 is SQVTM and CDR2 is ANQGSEA. Only a few counts were recorded for this clonotype. Primers used in a second PCR of roughly 7 to 12 cycles were a sample-barcoded 5' primer and a J-beta primer mix. Each sample yielded at least 3 million CDR3-containing paired-end reads. TCRdb re-analysed the 5' RACE reads in MiXCR, keeping a single row per CDR3 protein. The sample records about 1.4 million distinct CDR3 sequences, around 59% being singletons.

The TCR sequence derives from a young man in good health. The specimen was blood. The rearrangement joins TRBV29-1 to TRBJ2-5, with TRBD1 matching 10 bases. CDR3 nucleotide sequence: TGCAGCGTTGATGTAGGGACAGGGGAAACGGAGACCCAGTACTTC. Protein product: CSVDVGTGETETQYF.